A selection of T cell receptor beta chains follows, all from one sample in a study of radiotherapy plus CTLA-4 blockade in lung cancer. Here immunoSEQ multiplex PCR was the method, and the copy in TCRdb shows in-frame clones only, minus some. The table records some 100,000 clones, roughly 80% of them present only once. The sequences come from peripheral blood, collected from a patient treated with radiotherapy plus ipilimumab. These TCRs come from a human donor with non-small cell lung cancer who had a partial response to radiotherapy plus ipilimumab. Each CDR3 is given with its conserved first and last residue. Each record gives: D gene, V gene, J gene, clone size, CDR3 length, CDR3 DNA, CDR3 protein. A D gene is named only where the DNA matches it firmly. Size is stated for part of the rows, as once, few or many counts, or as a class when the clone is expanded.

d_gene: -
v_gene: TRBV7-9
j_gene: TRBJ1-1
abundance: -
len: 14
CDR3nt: TGTGCCAGCAGCCTACAGGGCTCTCTGACTGAAGCTTTCTTT
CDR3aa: CASSLQGSLTEAFF

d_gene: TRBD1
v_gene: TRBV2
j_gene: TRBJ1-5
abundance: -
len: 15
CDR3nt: TGTGCCAGCAGTGAAGTGGCAGGGGGCTTTCAGCCCCAGCATTTT
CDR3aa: CASSEVAGGFQPQHF

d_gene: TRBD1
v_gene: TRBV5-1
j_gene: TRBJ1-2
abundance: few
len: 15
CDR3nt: TGCGCCAGCAGCGCGGGACAGCTTAGCTCATATGGCTACACCTTC
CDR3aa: CASSAGQLSSYGYTF

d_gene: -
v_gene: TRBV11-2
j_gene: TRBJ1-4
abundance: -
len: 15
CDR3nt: TGTGCCAGCAGACATCTAAGGGGGTTTAATGAAAAACTGTTTTTT
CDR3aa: CASRHLRGFNEKLFF

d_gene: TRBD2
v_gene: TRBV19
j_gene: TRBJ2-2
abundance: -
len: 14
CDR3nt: TGTGCCAGTGCGGGGGGGTTCGACACCGGGGAGCTGTTTTTT
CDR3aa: CASAGGFDTGELFF

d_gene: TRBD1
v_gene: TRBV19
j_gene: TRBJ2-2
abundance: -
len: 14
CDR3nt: TGTGCCAGTAGGAGGGGGCTGGTGGCCGGGGAGCTGTTTTTT
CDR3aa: CASRRGLVAGELFF

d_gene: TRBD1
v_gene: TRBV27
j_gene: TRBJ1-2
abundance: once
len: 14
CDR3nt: TGTGCCAGCAGTAGTGCGACAGGGACGTATGGCTACACCTTC
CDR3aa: CASSSATGTYGYTF

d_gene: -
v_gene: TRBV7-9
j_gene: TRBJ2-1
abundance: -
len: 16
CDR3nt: TGTGCCAGCAGCTCACCCCGAGGAGGGGCCTACAATGAGCAGTTCTTC
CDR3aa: CASSSPRGGAYNEQFF

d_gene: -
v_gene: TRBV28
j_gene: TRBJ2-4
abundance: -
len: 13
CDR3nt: TGTGCCAGCAGTTCTACAGGGTTCAACATTCAGTACTTC
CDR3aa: CASSSTGFNIQYF

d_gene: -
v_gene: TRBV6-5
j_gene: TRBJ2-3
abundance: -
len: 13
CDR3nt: TGTGCCAGCAGTTACTACAGGGTTGATACGCAGTATTTT
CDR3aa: CASSYYRVDTQYF

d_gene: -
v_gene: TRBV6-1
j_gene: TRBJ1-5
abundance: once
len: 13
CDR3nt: TGTGCCAGCAGTGGGGACTTACTTCAGCCCCAGCATTTT
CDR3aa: CASSGDLLQPQHF

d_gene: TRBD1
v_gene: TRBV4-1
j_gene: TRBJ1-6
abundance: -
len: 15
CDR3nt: TGCGCCAGCAGCCAAGAGGGGACAGGCGTAACTCCCCTCCACTTT
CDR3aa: CASSQEGTGVTPLHF

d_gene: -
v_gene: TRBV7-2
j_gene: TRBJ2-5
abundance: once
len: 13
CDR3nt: TGTGCCAGCAGCTTTGGACAGTTAGAGGCCCAGTACTTC
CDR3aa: CASSFGQLEAQYF

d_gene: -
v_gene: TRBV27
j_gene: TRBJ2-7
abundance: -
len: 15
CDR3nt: TGTGCCAGCAGTCCCGCGGGCCAATCCCGCTACGAGCAGTACTTC
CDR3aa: CASSPAGQSRYEQYF

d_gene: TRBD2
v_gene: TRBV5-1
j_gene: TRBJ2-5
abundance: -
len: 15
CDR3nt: TGCGCCAGCAGTGCGGGAGCAAGGGACCAAGAGACCCAGTACTTC
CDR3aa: CASSAGARDQETQYF

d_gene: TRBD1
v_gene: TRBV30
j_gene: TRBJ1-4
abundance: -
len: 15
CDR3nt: TGTGCCTGGGGGCCCAGGGGGGCAACTAATGAAAAACTGTTTTTT
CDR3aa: CAWGPRGATNEKLFF

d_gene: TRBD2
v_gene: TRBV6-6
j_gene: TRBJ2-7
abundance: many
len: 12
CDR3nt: TGTGCCAGCAGGGCGGGAGGCTACGAGCAGTACTTC
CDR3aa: CASRAGGYEQYF

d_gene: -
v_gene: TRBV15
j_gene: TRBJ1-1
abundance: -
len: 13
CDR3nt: TGTGCCACCAGCAGCCGGGACATCAGTGAAGCTTTCTTT
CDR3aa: CATSSRDISEAFF

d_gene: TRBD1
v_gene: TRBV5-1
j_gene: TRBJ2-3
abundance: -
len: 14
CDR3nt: TGCGCCAGCAGCGCCGGGGACAGGGCAAATACGCAGTATTTT
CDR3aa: CASSAGDRANTQYF

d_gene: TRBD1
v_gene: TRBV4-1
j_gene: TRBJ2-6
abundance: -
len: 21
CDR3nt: TGCGCCAGCAGTCCCCGGACAGGGCAGGTGCTTACTAGCTCTGGGGCCAACGTCCTGACTTTC
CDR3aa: CASSPRTGQVLTSSGANVLTF

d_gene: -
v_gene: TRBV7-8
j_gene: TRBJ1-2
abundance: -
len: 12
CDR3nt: TGTGCCAGCAGCCCGGGAGACTATGGCTACACCTTC
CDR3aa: CASSPGDYGYTF

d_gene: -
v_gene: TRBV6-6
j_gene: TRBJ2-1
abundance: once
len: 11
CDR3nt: TGTGCCAGCAGCTCCGGTAATGAGCAGTTCTTC
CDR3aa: CASSSGNEQFF

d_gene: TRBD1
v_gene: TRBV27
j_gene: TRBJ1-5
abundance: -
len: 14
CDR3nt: TGTGCCAGCAGTTTTCTTGGACAGGGACAGCCCCAGCATTTT
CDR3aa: CASSFLGQGQPQHF

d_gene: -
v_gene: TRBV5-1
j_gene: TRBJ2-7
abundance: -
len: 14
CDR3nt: TGCGCCAGCAGCCCTAGGGACAACCAAGTCGAGCAGTACTTC
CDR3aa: CASSPRDNQVEQYF

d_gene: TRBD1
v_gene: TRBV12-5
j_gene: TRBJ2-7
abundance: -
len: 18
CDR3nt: TGTGCTAGTGGTTTGGTACTACTCGTTCAGGGACAGACATACGAGCAGTACTTC
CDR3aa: CASGLVLLVQGQTYEQYF

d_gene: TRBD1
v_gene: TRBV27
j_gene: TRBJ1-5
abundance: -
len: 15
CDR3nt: TGTGCCAGCAGTCCTCAGGACAGGGGGAATCAGCCCCAGCATTTT
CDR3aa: CASSPQDRGNQPQHF

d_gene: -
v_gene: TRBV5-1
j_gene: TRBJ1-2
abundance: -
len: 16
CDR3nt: TGCGCCAGCAGCCCGGAGTCGATCACAGGGTCCTATGGCTACACCTTC
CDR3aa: CASSPESITGSYGYTF

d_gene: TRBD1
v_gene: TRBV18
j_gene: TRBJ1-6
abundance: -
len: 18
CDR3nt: TGTGCCAGCTCAACCGGGACAGGGGGCCCAGGGCGTAATTCACCCCTCCACTTT
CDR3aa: CASSTGTGGPGRNSPLHF